These T cell receptor beta chains were read from a single sample in a study of cytomegalovirus exposure and HLA in healthy donors. This table comes from immunoSEQ multiplex PCR, and its TCRdb copy is limited to in-frame clones, with some not included. Of around 200,000 clones listed, 81% are singletons. The material sequenced was PBMCs. These receptors were collected from a woman aged 25 to 39 in good health and CMV-seronegative. Each CDR3 is given with its conserved first and last residue. A D gene is named only where the DNA matches it firmly. Clone size is stated in some rows and not others, as once, few, many or a class when expanded.

V gene,clone size,D gene,J gene,CDR3 DNA,CDR3 protein
TRBV5-1,-,-,TRBJ2-7,TGCGCCAGCGGATGGACAACCACAACCTACGAGCAGTACTTC,CASGWTTTTYEQYF
TRBV5-1,-,TRBD2,TRBJ2-7,TGCGCCAGCAGCTTGGATGGGACTAGCGGGCACGAGCAGTACTTC,CASSLDGTSGHEQYF
TRBV2,-,-,TRBJ2-7,TGTGCCAGCAGGCCGGGGAGCGAGCAGTACTTC,CASRPGSEQYF
TRBV5-1,-,-,TRBJ2-1,TGCGCCAGCAGCGGCGGGACTTTCGACTCCTACAATGAGCAGTTCTTC,CASSGGTFDSYNEQFF
TRBV4-1,once,TRBD1,TRBJ1-6,TGCGCCAGCAGCCGGACAGGGGGTGGGGATTCACCCCTCCACTTT,CASSRTGGGDSPLHF
TRBV6-1,-,TRBD2,TRBJ2-7,TGTGCCAGCAGTTCGTGGCTAGCGGGAGAGAGGGAGCAGTACTTC,CASSSWLAGEREQYF
TRBV7-9,-,-,TRBJ1-2,TGTGCCAGCAGCTTCCGTGAGCGGGGCTACACCTTC,CASSFRERGYTF
TRBV2,-,-,TRBJ1-2,TGTGCCAGCAGTTCTCAATTTCAGGCCGAACTTACCTATGGCTACACCTTC,CASSSQFQAELTYGYTF
TRBV2,-,TRBD1,TRBJ1-4,TGTGCCAGCATCCAGGGGGCAACTAATGAAAAACTGTTTTTT,CASIQGATNEKLFF
TRBV30,-,-,TRBJ2-1,TGTGCCTGGAGCCGGGAGACCTCTTATGAGCAGTTCTTC,CAWSRETSYEQFF